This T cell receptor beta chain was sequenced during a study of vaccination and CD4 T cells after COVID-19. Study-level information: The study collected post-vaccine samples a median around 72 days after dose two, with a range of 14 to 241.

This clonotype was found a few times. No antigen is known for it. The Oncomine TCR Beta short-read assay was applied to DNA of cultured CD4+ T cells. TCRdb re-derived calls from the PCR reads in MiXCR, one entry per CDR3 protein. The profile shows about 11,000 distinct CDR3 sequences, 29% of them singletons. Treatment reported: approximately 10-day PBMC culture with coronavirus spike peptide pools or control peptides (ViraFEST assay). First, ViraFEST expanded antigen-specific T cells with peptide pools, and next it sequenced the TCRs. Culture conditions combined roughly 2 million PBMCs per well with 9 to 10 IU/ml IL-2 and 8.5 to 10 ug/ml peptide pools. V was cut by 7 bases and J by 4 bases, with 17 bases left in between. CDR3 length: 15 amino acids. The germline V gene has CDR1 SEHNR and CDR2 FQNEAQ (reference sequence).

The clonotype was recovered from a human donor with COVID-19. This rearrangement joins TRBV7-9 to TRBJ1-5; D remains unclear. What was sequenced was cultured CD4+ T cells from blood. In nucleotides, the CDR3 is TGTGCCAGCACCTCCGGAGTGGCCGGGAATCAGCCCCAGCATTTT. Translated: CASTSGVAGNQPQHF. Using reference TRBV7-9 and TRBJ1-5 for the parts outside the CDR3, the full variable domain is DTGVSQNPRHKITKRGQNVTFRCDPISEHNRLYWYRQTLGQGPEFLTYFQNEAQLEKSRLLSDRFSAERPKGSFSTLEIQRTEQGDSAMYLCASTSGVAGNQPQHFGDGTRLSIL.